A selection of T cell receptor beta chains follows, all from one sample in a study of cytomegalovirus exposure and HLA in healthy donors. Profiling relied on immunoSEQ multiplex PCR, and the TCRdb table lists in-frame clones only, not all of them. The sample holds tens of thousands of clones, approximately 94% seen once. Sample: PBMCs. These TCRs come from a woman under 30 in good health and CMV-seronegative. Both conserved end residues are part of each CDR3. Fields, in order: J gene, V gene, D gene, clone size, CDR3 length, CDR3 protein, CDR3 DNA. D genes are given only for firm matches. Only part of the rows carry a size: once, few, many, or a class if the clone is expanded.

J: TRBJ1-1; V: TRBV5-1; D: NA; size: NA; length: 18; CDR3: CASSRPPMAGLINTEAFF; DNA: TGCGCCAGCAGCCGACCTCCAATGGCAGGGCTGATAAACACTGAAGCTTTCTTT
J: TRBJ1-4; V: TRBV6-1; D: NA; size: NA; length: 15; CDR3: CASRFDRATNEKLFF; DNA: TGTGCCAGCAGATTCGACAGAGCAACTAATGAAAAACTGTTTTTT
J: TRBJ2-5; V: TRBV5-6; D: NA; size: NA; length: 11; CDR3: CASRAGETQYF; DNA: TGTGCCAGCAGGGCGGGCGAGACCCAGTACTTC
J: TRBJ2-7; V: TRBV6-5; D: NA; size: NA; length: 12; CDR3: CASRLTVGEQYF; DNA: TGTGCCAGCAGATTGACAGTCGGGGAGCAGTACTTC
J: TRBJ1-6; V: TRBV6-6; D: NA; size: NA; length: 13; CDR3: CASFGQGNSPLHF; DNA: TGTGCCAGCTTCGGCCAGGGGAATTCACCCCTCCACTTT
J: TRBJ1-5; V: TRBV2; D: TRBD1; size: NA; length: 15; CDR3: CASSSQGLGNQPQHF; DNA: TGTGCCAGCAGTTCACAGGGGTTAGGCAATCAGCCCCAGCATTTT
J: TRBJ2-1; V: TRBV7-3; D: TRBD2; size: NA; length: 15; CDR3: CASSYLSGGAREQFF; DNA: TGTGCCAGCAGCTACCTTAGCGGGGGGGCTCGGGAGCAGTTCTTC
J: TRBJ1-2; V: TRBV10-3; D: NA; size: NA; length: 12; CDR3: CAISAGSFGYTF; DNA: TGTGCCATCAGTGCGGGGTCTTTTGGCTACACCTTC
J: TRBJ1-5; V: TRBV4-1; D: NA; size: NA; length: 15; CDR3: CASSQDPAGGQPQHF; DNA: TGCGCCAGCAGCCAAGATCCGGCAGGAGGTCAGCCCCAGCATTTT
J: TRBJ1-1; V: TRBV28; D: TRBD1; size: NA; length: 14; CDR3: CASSSRQGRTEAFF; DNA: TGTGCCAGCAGTTCAAGACAGGGTAGGACTGAAGCTTTCTTT
J: TRBJ2-7; V: TRBV6-4; D: NA; size: once; length: 17; CDR3: CASSPDHTGRPSYEQYF; DNA: TGTGCCAGCAGCCCGGACCATACAGGGCGTCCCTCCTACGAGCAGTACTTC
J: TRBJ1-3; V: TRBV27; D: NA; size: NA; length: 13; CDR3: CASTSTAGNTIYF; DNA: TGTGCCAGCACTTCGACAGCTGGAAACACCATATATTTT
J: TRBJ2-1; V: TRBV7-3; D: NA; size: NA; length: 15; CDR3: CASRGSGSSYNEQFF; DNA: TGTGCCAGCAGGGGGTCTGGGAGCTCCTACAATGAGCAGTTCTTC
J: TRBJ1-4; V: TRBV6-5; D: NA; size: NA; length: 13; CDR3: CASSRATNEKLFF; DNA: TGTGCCAGCAGCCGAGCAACTAATGAAAAACTGTTTTTT
J: TRBJ2-3; V: TRBV6-1; D: TRBD2; size: NA; length: 15; CDR3: CASSYSGGSSDTQYF; DNA: TGTGCCAGCAGCTATAGCGGGGGGTCCTCAGATACGCAGTATTTT
J: TRBJ2-1; V: TRBV5-1; D: NA; size: NA; length: 14; CDR3: CASGRWTADNEQFF; DNA: TGCGCCAGCGGCCGCTGGACAGCCGACAATGAGCAGTTCTTC
J: TRBJ1-2; V: TRBV28; D: NA; size: NA; length: 14; CDR3: CASRPSGGIYGYTF; DNA: TGTGCCAGCAGGCCCTCAGGAGGGATCTATGGCTACACCTTC
J: TRBJ1-1; V: TRBV7-3; D: NA; size: NA; length: 14; CDR3: CASSPTGRDTEAFF; DNA: TGTGCCAGCAGCCCCACGGGTCGGGACACTGAAGCTTTCTTT
J: TRBJ1-6; V: TRBV10-3; D: NA; size: NA; length: 14; CDR3: CAISERGYGSPLHF; DNA: TGTGCCATCAGTGAAAGAGGGTACGGGTCACCCCTCCACTTT
J: TRBJ1-1; V: TRBV7-8; D: TRBD1; size: NA; length: 15; CDR3: CASSQGGQANTEAFF; DNA: TGTGCCAGCAGCCAGGGGGGACAGGCGAACACTGAAGCTTTCTTT
J: TRBJ1-1; V: TRBV6-5; D: TRBD1; size: NA; length: 16; CDR3: CASSYRQGWMNTEAFF; DNA: TGTGCCAGCAGTTACAGACAGGGCTGGATGAACACTGAAGCTTTCTTT
J: TRBJ1-2; V: TRBV7-8; D: TRBD1; size: NA; length: 15; CDR3: CASSLSTGGSFGYTF; DNA: TGTGCCAGCAGCTTAAGTACAGGGGGTTCTTTTGGCTACACCTTC
J: TRBJ2-2; V: TRBV6-5; D: TRBD1; size: NA; length: 15; CDR3: CASSKWTGNTGELFF; DNA: TGTGCCAGCAGTAAATGGACAGGGAACACCGGGGAGCTGTTTTTT
J: TRBJ2-7; V: TRBV5-1; D: TRBD2; size: NA; length: 14; CDR3: CASNQGLAGYEQYF; DNA: TGCGCCAGCAACCAAGGACTAGCGGGCTACGAGCAGTACTTC
J: TRBJ1-4; V: TRBV28; D: TRBD1; size: NA; length: 16; CDR3: CASSSPRQGRSEKLFF; DNA: TGTGCCAGCAGTTCCCCCCGACAGGGACGGAGTGAAAAACTGTTTTTT
J: TRBJ1-2; V: TRBV29-1; D: NA; size: NA; length: 10; CDR3: CSDGGIGYTF; DNA: TGCAGCGACGGGGGGATTGGCTACACCTTC
J: TRBJ2-7; V: TRBV20-1; D: TRBD2; size: NA; length: 11; CDR3: CSCRGGYEQYF; DNA: TGCAGCTGCCGGGGGGGCTACGAGCAGTACTTC
J: TRBJ2-5; V: TRBV11-2; D: NA; size: NA; length: 16; CDR3: CASSSKGGNLRETQYF; DNA: TGTGCCAGCAGCTCCAAGGGGGGGAATCTAAGGGAGACCCAGTACTTC
J: TRBJ1-1; V: TRBV6-1; D: NA; size: NA; length: 15; CDR3: CASRGGAYRFAEAFF; DNA: TGTGCCAGCAGGGGGGGGGCCTATCGTTTCGCTGAAGCTTTCTTT
J: TRBJ1-6; V: TRBV14; D: TRBD1; size: NA; length: 19; CDR3: CASTPPWIRQGSYNSPLHF; DNA: TGTGCCAGCACCCCCCCTTGGATCCGACAGGGCTCCTATAATTCACCCCTCCACTTT
J: TRBJ2-1; V: TRBV19; D: NA; size: NA; length: 15; CDR3: CASSIGRGGNNEQFF; DNA: TGTGCCAGTAGTATAGGAAGGGGGGGCAACAATGAGCAGTTCTTC
J: TRBJ1-4; V: TRBV7-2; D: TRBD1; size: once; length: 16; CDR3: CASSLGGGTANEKLFF; DNA: TGTGCCAGCAGCTTAGGGGGCGGGACAGCTAATGAAAAACTGTTTTTT
J: TRBJ1-4; V: TRBV27; D: TRBD1; size: once; length: 18; CDR3: CASSFQGGTDRVDEKLFF; DNA: TGTGCCAGCAGTTTCCAGGGGGGGACGGACAGGGTGGATGAAAAACTGTTTTTT
J: TRBJ2-1; V: TRBV9; D: NA; size: NA; length: 16; CDR3: CASSARPRGFNNEQFF; DNA: TGTGCCAGCAGCGCCCGACCTAGGGGGTTCAACAATGAGCAGTTCTTC
J: TRBJ2-5; V: TRBV29-1; D: TRBD2; size: NA; length: 14; CDR3: CSVDFRGGSETQYF; DNA: TGCAGCGTTGACTTCCGGGGGGGCTCAGAGACCCAGTACTTC
J: TRBJ2-1; V: TRBV19; D: NA; size: once; length: 13; CDR3: CASSIDGSVEQFF; DNA: TGTGCCAGTAGTATAGATGGGAGTGTGGAGCAGTTCTTC
J: TRBJ2-5; V: TRBV5-1; D: NA; size: NA; length: 17; CDR3: CASSLASGALLQETQYF; DNA: TGCGCCAGCAGCTTGGCCTCAGGGGCCCTCCTCCAAGAGACCCAGTACTTC
J: TRBJ2-3; V: TRBV7-9; D: TRBD2; size: NA; length: 18; CDR3: CASSRTSGGATSTDTQYF; DNA: TGTGCCAGCAGCCGGACTAGCGGGGGGGCCACTAGCACAGATACGCAGTATTTT
J: TRBJ1-2; V: TRBV28; D: TRBD1; size: NA; length: 17; CDR3: CASSPSTGGNYNYGYTF; DNA: TGTGCCAGCAGTCCCTCGACAGGGGGAAATTATAACTATGGCTACACCTTC
J: TRBJ2-1; V: TRBV19; D: TRBD2; size: NA; length: 17; CDR3: CASSTFTSGGAYNEQFF; DNA: TGTGCCAGTAGTACGTTCACTAGCGGGGGGGCCTACAATGAGCAGTTCTTC
J: TRBJ2-1; V: TRBV15; D: TRBD1; size: NA; length: 12; CDR3: CATSRVTGEEFF; DNA: TGTGCCACCAGCAGAGTGACAGGGGAGGAGTTCTTC
J: TRBJ1-6; V: TRBV6-6; D: NA; size: NA; length: 15; CDR3: CASSYSRTYNSPLHF; DNA: TGTGCCAGCAGTTACTCCCGGACATATAATTCACCCCTCCACTTT
J: TRBJ1-6; V: TRBV10-3; D: TRBD1; size: NA; length: 16; CDR3: CAISESRTGRDSPLHF; DNA: TGTGCCATCAGTGAGTCGAGGACAGGGAGGGATTCACCCCTCCACTTT
J: TRBJ1-5; V: TRBV19; D: NA; size: NA; length: 14; CDR3: CASSISGSNQPQHF; DNA: TGTGCCAGTAGTATTTCCGGTAGCAATCAGCCCCAGCATTTT
J: TRBJ2-7; V: TRBV19; D: TRBD1; size: NA; length: 14; CDR3: CASGAGQGTYEQYF; DNA: TGTGCCAGTGGCGCGGGACAGGGGACCTACGAGCAGTACTTC
J: TRBJ2-1; V: TRBV5-8; D: TRBD2; size: NA; length: 18; CDR3: CASSPGLARGDSYNEQFF; DNA: TGTGCCAGCAGCCCAGGACTAGCGAGAGGCGATTCTTACAATGAGCAGTTCTTC
J: TRBJ1-4; V: TRBV29-1; D: NA; size: NA; length: 12; CDR3: CSAGTQNEKLFF; DNA: TGCAGCGCCGGGACACAGAATGAAAAACTGTTTTTT
J: TRBJ2-7; V: TRBV13; D: TRBD2; size: once; length: 15; CDR3: CASSSSSSGGYEQYF; DNA: TGTGCCAGCAGCTCTAGCTCTAGCGGGGGTTACGAGCAGTACTTC
J: TRBJ1-1; V: TRBV18; D: NA; size: NA; length: 15; CDR3: CASSPQGVGGTEAFF; DNA: TGTGCCAGCTCACCACAGGGCGTAGGGGGTACTGAAGCTTTCTTT
J: TRBJ2-3; V: TRBV11-2; D: TRBD2; size: NA; length: 16; CDR3: CASSLVAGGLTDTQYF; DNA: TGTGCCAGCAGCTTAGTAGCGGGGGGGCTCACAGATACGCAGTATTTT
J: TRBJ2-7; V: TRBV11-1; D: NA; size: NA; length: 14; CDR3: CASSHSERYYEQYF; DNA: TGTGCCAGCAGCCATAGCGAAAGGTACTACGAGCAGTACTTC
J: TRBJ2-1; V: TRBV5-1; D: TRBD2; size: NA; length: 16; CDR3: CASSSQGTSGDNEQFF; DNA: TGCGCCAGCAGTTCCCAAGGGACTAGCGGGGACAATGAGCAGTTCTTC
J: TRBJ1-1; V: TRBV6-4; D: TRBD1; size: NA; length: 13; CDR3: CASRAGGNTEAFF; DNA: TGTGCCAGCAGGGCAGGGGGTAACACTGAAGCTTTCTTT
J: TRBJ1-6; V: TRBV5-8; D: NA; size: once; length: 16; CDR3: CASSSQGSSYNSPLHF; DNA: TGTGCCAGCAGCTCACAGGGTAGTTCCTATAATTCACCCCTCCACTTT
J: TRBJ1-1; V: TRBV5-1; D: TRBD1; size: NA; length: 16; CDR3: CASSPRGQGLNTEAFF; DNA: TGCGCCAGCAGCCCTCGGGGACAGGGATTGAACACTGAAGCTTTCTTT